These 4 T cell receptor beta chains were all obtained from the same sample, sequenced in a study of cytomegalovirus exposure and HLA in healthy donors. The PCR used 60 Vbeta and 13 Jbeta primers. The protocol was immunoSEQ multiplex PCR, while the TCRdb copy is restricted to in-frame clones and leaves out a portion. The repertoire holds tens of thousands of clones, roughly 9.1% seen once, with approximately 23% in the top ten. What was sequenced was PBMCs. These receptors were taken from a man in his sixties in good health and CMV-seropositive.

The CDR3 protein is CASSSRGLGGGYTF. CDR3 bases: TGTGCCAGCAGCTCGCGGGGGCTAGGTGGTGGCTACACCTTC. The chain links TRBV5-4 to TRBJ1-2; D perhaps matches TRBD1 (6 bases). The germline V gene has CDR1 SGHNT and CDR2 YYREEE (reference sequence). V dropped 3 bases and J dropped 7 bases, with 16 bases sitting between them. This CDR3 contains 14 residues. Based on the CDR3 plus reference TRBV5-4 and TRBJ1-2, the full variable domain is ETGVTQSPTHLIKTRGQQVTLRCSSQSGHNTVSWYQQALGQGPQFIFQYYREEENGRGNFPPRFSGLQFPNYSSELNVNALELDDSALYLCASSSRGLGGGYTFGSGTRLTVV.

This clone was counted between two and nine times. The chain employs TRBV6-5 and TRBJ1-1; D is undetermined. The germline CDR1 and CDR2 sequences are MNHEY and SVGAGI. V was pared by 0 bases and J by 1 base, with 9 bases between. The CDR3 has 15 amino acids. The CDR3 DNA reads as TGTGCCAGCAGTTACTCTCGAGGAGGGAACACTGAAGCTTTCTTT. Residues: CASSYSRGGNTEAFF.

This clone was recorded a few times. The V and J genes are TRBV13 and TRBJ2-1, with 7 bases matching TRBD2. V gave up 4 bases and J gave up 1 base; unmatched junction bases: 1. This CDR3 comprises 14 residues. The germline gives CDR1 PRHDT, CDR2 FYEKMQ (reference sequence). CDR3 bases: TGTGCCAGCAGCTCAGCGGGATCCTACAATGAGCAGTTCTTC. Translation: CASSSAGSYNEQFF.

This chain links TRBV4-1 with TRBJ1-3, with 7 bases that match TRBD1. This CDR3 is 16 amino acids long. Germline CDR1 reads MGHRA; CDR2 reads YSYEKL. V shed 1 base and J 4 bases; nucleotides not matched to a gene: 7. CDR3 region: CASSQVSRTGGNTIYF. The DNA for the CDR3 is TGCGCCAGCAGCCAAGTTAGTCGGACAGGAGGAAACACCATATATTTT.